This T cell receptor beta chain was identified in a study of PD-L1 blockade in urothelial cancer. Across the study: Each participant's history included 0 to 3 prior chemotherapy regimens. When blood samples were assessed, the median T cell count was some 150,000. The researchers analyzed blood 3 weeks (second dose) and 6 weeks after treatment start.

The CDR3 runs to 15 residues. V was pared by 3 bases and J by 2 bases, with 14 bases between. Germline assignment: CDR1 SGHRS and CDR2 YFSETQ. Method: immunoSEQ multiplex PCR; TCRdb's copy keeps in-frame clones and lacks some. Here the sample spans 45,000 to 50,000 clones, approximately 88% being singletons. This receptor was identified in a man older than 75 with urothelial cancer. The chain is built from TRBV5-1 and TRBJ1-1, with D tentatively TRBD1 (6 bases). Sample: PBMCs, taken around atezolizumab (anti-PD-L1) treatment. CDR3 loop: CASSSPEQGNTEAFF. In nucleotides, the CDR3 is TGCGCCAGCAGCTCACCTGAACAGGGAAACACTGAAGCTTTCTTT.